These 20 T cell receptor beta chains were all obtained from the same sample, sequenced in a study of metastatic and nonmetastatic thyroid tumors. Thyroid surgery took place with no prior treatment in any patient. From the PCR reads, TCRdb re-called clones with MiXCR. The sample shows approximately 29,000 clones, about 32% of them seen only once. Sample: blood. The receptors shown here come from a female donor with papillary thyroid cancer or a benign thyroid nodule (not recorded which). Some clones in this sample may be carry-over from other donors' samples.

By sample fraction, this clone is medium-sized. This sequence joins TRBV30 and TRBJ2-7; D is undetermined. Germline values: CDR1 GTSNPN, CDR2 SVGIG (reference sequence). The length of the CDR3 is 13 residues. CDR3 coding DNA: TGTGCTTCGGACCGACGAGAGACCTACGAGCAGTACTTC. As protein: CASDRRETYEQYF.

The V and J genes are TRBV6-1 and TRBJ1-6; 7 bases agree with TRBD1. V was clipped by 5 bases and J by 8 bases; unmatched bases: 6. The CDR3 is made up of 14 amino acids. The germline CDR1 and CDR2 sequences are MNHNS and SASEGT. The CDR3 sequence is CASSLGTVDSPLHF. The DNA for the CDR3 is TGTGCCAGCAGTCTCGGGACAGTCGATTCACCCCTCCACTTT.

This clone occurred many times. This chain joins TRBV5-4 and TRBJ2-4; 8 bases map to TRBD1. This CDR3 has 17 amino acids. Losses at the gene ends were 4 bases for V and 1 base for J; bases not matched to a gene: 10. Germline V gives CDR1 SGHNT, CDR2 YYREEE (reference sequence). The CDR3 DNA sequence: TGTGCCAGCAGCAAAATCCCCGGGACAGGCGCCAAAAACATTCAGTACTTC. Translated, it gives CASSKIPGTGAKNIQYF. Full variable domain (outside the CDR3, taken from reference TRBV5-4 and TRBJ2-4): ETGVTQSPTHLIKTRGQQVTLRCSSQSGHNTVSWYQQALGQGPQFIFQYYREEENGRGNFPPRFSGLQFPNYSSELNVNALELDDSALYLCASSKIPGTGAKNIQYFGAGTRLSVL.

In its sample, this clone was seen many times. V gene TRBV5-1 combines with J gene TRBJ1-3; 7 bases map to TRBD1. V lost 4 bases and J lost 2; bases outside the gene matches: 3. The germline CDR1 and CDR2 sequences are SGHRS and YFSETQ. The CDR3 length is 14 residues. CDR3 in DNA: TGCGCCAGCAGCCAAGGGACAGCTGGAAACACCATATATTTT. It encodes CASSQGTAGNTIYF. The whole variable domain, filled in from reference TRBV5-1 and TRBJ1-3, reads KAGVTQTPRYLIKTRGQQVTLSCSPISGHRSVSWYQQTPGQGLQFLFEYFSETQRNKGNFPGRFSGRQFSNSRSEMNVSTLELGDSALYLCASSQGTAGNTIYFGEGSWLTVV.

By share of the sample, this clone is medium-sized. This chain joins TRBV29-1 and TRBJ2-1; the D gene is possibly TRBD2 (6 bases). Germline assignment: CDR1 SQVTM and CDR2 ANQGSEA. The germline V and J ends were trimmed by 8 bases and 0 bases, with 14 bases remaining between them. There are 14 residues in the CDR3. The CDR3 DNA follows: TGCAGCACCCCCGGGACTGGCTCCTACAATGAGCAGTTCTTC. Translating gives CSTPGTGSYNEQFF.

This clone has ten or more counts. The same CDR3 arises from other DNA sequences in this sample as well. The chain carries TRBV5-6 and TRBJ2-3; possible D gene TRBD1, 6 bases. CDR1 is SGHDT and CDR2 is YYEEEE in the germline V gene. Trimming stripped 4 bases from V and 1 base from J, with 16 bases between. There are 16 residues in the CDR3. The CDR3 nucleotides are TGTGCCAGCAGCCGCCGTGGGGGCTCGGGCACAGATACGCAGTATTTT. Translation gives CASSRRGGSGTDTQYF.

This clone showed up just a few times. This may come from a read error, since a much larger clone is one base off. V is TRBV9 and J is TRBJ2-5, with D maybe TRBD2 (6 bases). This CDR3 spans 17 amino acids. The germline V gene has CDR1 SGDLS and CDR2 YYNGEE. Trimming took off 0 bases at V and 1 base at J, with 16 bases between the two ends. The CDR3 bases are TGTGCCAGCAGCGTAGCCACCGGAGGGGTGGGCCAAGAGACCCAGTACTTC. Amino acids: CASSVATGGVGQETQYF.

CDR3 region: CSARAYSDYNEQFF. The CDR3 region has the DNA TGCAGTGCTAGAGCATACTCAGACTACAATGAGCAGTTCTTC. The rearrangement joins TRBV20-1 to TRBJ2-1; D is undetermined. V lost 1 base and J 3 bases, leaving 10 bases between the germline ends. Germline V CDR1 and CDR2: DFQATT, SNEGSKA (reference sequence). This CDR3 is 14 amino acids long.

This clone is deemed medium-sized. CDR3 coding DNA: TGTGCCAGCAGCCCCCTAGCGGGTGGGTCCTACGAGCAGTACTTC. Encoded protein: CASSPLAGGSYEQYF. The chain links TRBV6-1 to TRBJ2-7; 8 bases match TRBD2. This CDR3 region has 15 residues. J lost 1 base, V lost 6 bases, and 8 bases had no gene match. CDR1 is MNHNS, CDR2 SASEGT, per germline.

This clone was found many times. The V call is TRBV2, the J call TRBJ1-2, with D maybe TRBD1 (5 bases). The CDR3 runs to 13 residues. Trimming removed 6 bases at V and 1 base at J, with 9 bases between. Looked up from germline, CDR1 is SNHLY and CDR2 is FYNNEI. CDR3: CASRFQGNYGYTF. CDR3 bases: TGTGCCAGCAGATTTCAGGGTAACTATGGCTACACCTTC.

Comments on this clone: The CDR3 ends on some other residue instead of the conserved phenylalanine or tryptophan, so this is likely a read error. V usage is TRBV7-2 and J usage is TRBJ1-2, with D unclear. The CDR3 covers 15 residues. Germline loops: CDR1 SGHTA, CDR2 FQGNSA. CDR3 nucleotide sequence: TGTGCCAGCAGATTAGCGCCGGGATACTACGGAGGCTACACCTTA. As protein: CASRLAPGYYGGYTL.

Many counts were recorded for this clone. It may be a read error: a sequence one base away is much more abundant. The chain joins TRBV6-6 to TRBJ1-1; D gene uncertain. The CDR3 runs 15 residues. Germline lookup yields CDR1 MNHNY and CDR2 SVGAGI (reference sequence). The CDR3 loop is CASSYSWQQNAEAFF. In DNA, the CDR3 is TGTGCCAGCAGTTACTCGTGGCAACAGAACGCTGAAGCTTTCTTT.

The sample holds many counts of this clone. CDR3 sequence reads: CASSLGGGYEQYF. The CDR3 nucleotides read TGTGCCAGCAGCTTAGGTGGTGGTTACGAGCAGTACTTC. The J gene is TRBJ2-7, the V gene TRBV11-2, with D unresolved. The germline V gene encodes CDR1 SGHAT and CDR2 FQNNGV. CDR3 length: 13 amino acids. V was pared by 1 base and J by 4 bases, with 8 bases between.

This clone was recorded many times. The J gene is TRBJ2-1, the V gene TRBV6-5, with TRBD1 as a possible D gene (5 bases). Trimming pared 4 bases from V and 0 bases from J, leaving 13 bases between. This CDR3 is built from 16 residues. Germline V gene sequence: CDR1 MNHEY, CDR2 SVGAGI. This chain's CDR3 is CASSFKTAYSYNEQFF. CDR3 DNA: TGTGCCAGCAGTTTTAAGACAGCTTACTCCTACAATGAGCAGTTCTTC.

This clone was counted many times. The chain combines TRBV7-8 with TRBJ1-5, with D perhaps TRBD1 (6 bases). Trimming pared 0 bases from V and 0 bases from J, leaving 9 bases between. CDR1 and CDR2 from the germline V gene are SGHVS and FQNEAQ. The CDR3 consists of 16 residues. As DNA, the CDR3 is TGTGCCAGCAGCTTAGCGCGGACAGTTAGCAATCAGCCCCAGCATTTT. Encoded protein: CASSLARTVSNQPQHF.

The rearrangement uses TRBV7-2 and TRBJ1-1; tentatively, D is TRBD1 (6 bases). Germline assignment: CDR1 SGHTA and CDR2 FQGNSA. The CDR3 is 20 amino acids. Trimming took 2 bases from V and 10 from J, leaving 35 bases between them. The CDR3 loop reads CASSLFRMGQGTGVWLGAFF. The CDR3 DNA is TGTGCCAGCAGCTTATTCCGAATGGGTCAGGGGACGGGGGTATGGTTAGGAGCTTTCTTT.

The chain links TRBV11-2 to TRBJ2-5, with D unresolved. This CDR3 is built from 13 residues. The V gene lost 3 bases and the J gene lost 2 bases, with 7 bases spanning the gap. CDR1 is SGHAT, CDR2 FQNNGV, per germline. The DNA of the CDR3 is TGTGCCAGCAGCTTCCGGACGCAAGAGACCCAGTACTTC. This gives the protein CASSFRTQETQYF.

In this sample, this clone turned up once. The gene calls are TRBV20-1 and TRBJ2-7; TRBD1 aligns across 7 bases. Germline CDR1 is DFQATT and CDR2 is SNEGSKA (reference sequence). V lost 6 bases, J lost 3 bases, and 8 bases stayed unmatched. The CDR3 is made up of 13 amino acids. This CDR3 is CSAKGDRDYEQYF. The CDR3 coding sequence is TGCAGTGCCAAGGGAGACAGGGACTACGAGCAGTACTTC.

The V call is TRBV5-1, the J call TRBJ2-7, with D perhaps matching TRBD2 (5 bases). V was trimmed by 4 bases and J by 7 bases, leaving 18 bases between them. Germline V gives CDR1 SGHRS, CDR2 YFSETQ. This CDR3 comprises 14 residues. CDR3: CASSLNSDRGEQYF. Here the CDR3 DNA reads TGCGCCAGCAGCCTAAACAGTGACCGGGGAGAGCAGTACTTC.

This clone has ten or more counts. The chain carries TRBV3-1 and TRBJ1-1; D uncertain. Germline values: CDR1 LGHDT, CDR2 YNNKEL (reference sequence). V lost 4 bases, J lost 4 bases, and 16 bases lay in between. This CDR3 contains 15 residues. CDR3 region: CASSPDTSFGTEAFF. CDR3 sequence (DNA): TGTGCCAGCAGCCCCGACACCTCTTTCGGCACTGAAGCTTTCTTT.